This T cell receptor (beta chain) was captured by sequencing in a study of blood T cell repertoires in COVID-19. Study-level information: PBMCs, B-cell-depleted T cells, or T cells provided the cDNA or gDNA that made up the material.

Study processing details: Reference gene primer amplification in the assay estimated nucleated cell counts. TCRdb's copy holds only in-frame clones and misses some; the assay was immunoSEQ multiplex PCR. The V and J calls and the clone size are those of that table, but D and trimming were determined from the DNA. The sample lists 200,000 to 250,000 clones, about 86% seen once, with roughly 10% in the top ten. Those enrolled in Seattle joined during active infection and were followed longitudinally afterward. In germline, CDR1 is SNHLY, CDR2 FYNNEI. The ends lost 8 bases at V and 1 base at J; junction bases unmatched: 18. CDR3 length: 20 residues.

This TCR was sampled from a woman aged 50 to 65 with COVID-19, enrolled during active disease. The sample taken for sequencing was peripheral blood. The genes are TRBV2 and TRBJ1-3, with 12 bases aligning to TRBD1. Here the CDR3 DNA reads TGTGCCAGCTTCACCACCCCGTGGGACAGGGGGCACTGGTCTGGAAACACCATATATTTT. This sequence encodes CASFTTPWDRGHWSGNTIYF.